This T cell receptor (beta chain) appears in the sequencing data of a study of Graves' ophthalmopathy and Graves' hyperthyroidism. J lost 6 bases, V lost 7 bases, and 9 bases had no gene match. The length of the CDR3 is 14 residues. Scientists amplified the TCR beta CDR3 regions from RNA transcripts. HTBI-primed first-round RT-PCR preceded second-round multiplex PCR. TCRdb recomputed calls from the multiplex PCR reads with MiXCR, one row per CDR3 protein. The table records around 1,200,000 distinct CDR3 sequences, 35% to 45% of them present only once. Sequencing was done on a sample of peripheral blood or thyroid tissue (not recorded which). The genes are TRBV12-3 or TRBV12-4 and TRBJ2-3, with 8 positions matching TRBD2. This clonotype was sampled from an adult man with Graves' hyperthyroidism. The CDR3 loop reads CASTEGSGGDTQYF. For the CDR3, the DNA is TGTGCCAGCACCGAGGGGAGCGGGGGCGATACGCAGTATTTT.